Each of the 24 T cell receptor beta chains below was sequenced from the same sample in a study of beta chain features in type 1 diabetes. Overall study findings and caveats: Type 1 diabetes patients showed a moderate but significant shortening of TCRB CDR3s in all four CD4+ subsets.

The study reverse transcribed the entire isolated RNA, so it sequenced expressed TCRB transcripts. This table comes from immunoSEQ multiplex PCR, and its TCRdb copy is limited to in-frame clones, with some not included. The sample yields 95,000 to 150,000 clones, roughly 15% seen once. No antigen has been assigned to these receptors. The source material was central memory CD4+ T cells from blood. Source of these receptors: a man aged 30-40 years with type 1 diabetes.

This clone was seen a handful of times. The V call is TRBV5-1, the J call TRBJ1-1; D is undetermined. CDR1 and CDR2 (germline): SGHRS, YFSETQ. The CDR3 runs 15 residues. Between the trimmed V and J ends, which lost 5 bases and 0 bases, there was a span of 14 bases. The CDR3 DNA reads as TGCGCCAGCAGGGAACTAGCCGTCTTGAACACTGAAGCTTTCTTT. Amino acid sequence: CASRELAVLNTEAFF. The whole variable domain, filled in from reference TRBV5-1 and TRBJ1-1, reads KAGVTQTPRYLIKTRGQQVTLSCSPISGHRSVSWYQQTPGQGLQFLFEYFSETQRNKGNFPGRFSGRQFSNSRSEMNVSTLELGDSALYLCASRELAVLNTEAFFGQGTRLTVV.

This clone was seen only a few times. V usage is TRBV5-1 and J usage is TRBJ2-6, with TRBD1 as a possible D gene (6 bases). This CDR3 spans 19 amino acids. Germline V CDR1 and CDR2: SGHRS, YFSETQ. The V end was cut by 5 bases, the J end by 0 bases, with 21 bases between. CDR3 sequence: CASSRDVGGRRSGANVLTF. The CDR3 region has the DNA TGCGCCAGCAGTCGGGATGTTGGGGGCCGACGCTCTGGGGCCAACGTCCTGACTTTC.

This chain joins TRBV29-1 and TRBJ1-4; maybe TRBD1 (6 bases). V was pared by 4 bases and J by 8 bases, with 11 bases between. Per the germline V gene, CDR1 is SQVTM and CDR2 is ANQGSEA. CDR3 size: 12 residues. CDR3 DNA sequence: TGCAGCGTTGCAGAAGGGGGGGAAAAACTGTTTTTT. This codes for CSVAEGGEKLFF.

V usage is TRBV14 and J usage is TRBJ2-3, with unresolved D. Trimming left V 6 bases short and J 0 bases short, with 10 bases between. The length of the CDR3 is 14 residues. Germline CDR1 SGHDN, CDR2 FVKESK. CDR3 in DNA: TGTGCCAGCAGTCCGACACGTAGCACAGATACGCAGTATTTT. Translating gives CASSPTRSTDTQYF.

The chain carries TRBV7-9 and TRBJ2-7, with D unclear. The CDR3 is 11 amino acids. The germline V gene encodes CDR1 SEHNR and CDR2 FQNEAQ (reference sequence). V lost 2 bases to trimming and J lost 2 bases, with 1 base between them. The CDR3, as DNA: TGTGCCAGCAGCTTAACCTACGAGCAGTACTTC. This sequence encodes CASSLTYEQYF.

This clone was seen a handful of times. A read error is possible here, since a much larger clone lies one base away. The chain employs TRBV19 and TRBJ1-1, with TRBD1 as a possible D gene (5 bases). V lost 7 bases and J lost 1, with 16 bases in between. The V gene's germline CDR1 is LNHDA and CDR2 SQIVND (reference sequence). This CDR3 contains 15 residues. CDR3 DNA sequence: TGTGCCAGTATAGGGAGTGGACACCCGAACACTGAAGCTTTCTTT. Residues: CASIGSGHPNTEAFF.

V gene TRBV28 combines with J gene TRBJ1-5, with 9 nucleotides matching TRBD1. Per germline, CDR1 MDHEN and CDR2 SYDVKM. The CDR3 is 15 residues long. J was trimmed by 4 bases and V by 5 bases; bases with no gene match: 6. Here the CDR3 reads CASSLGTGTNQPQHF. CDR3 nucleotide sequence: TGTGCCAGCAGTCTCGGGACAGGGACTAATCAGCCCCAGCATTTT.

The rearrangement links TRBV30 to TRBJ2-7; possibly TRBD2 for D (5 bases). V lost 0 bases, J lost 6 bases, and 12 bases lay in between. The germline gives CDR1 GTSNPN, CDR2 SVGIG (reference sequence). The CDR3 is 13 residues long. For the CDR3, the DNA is TGTGCCTGGAGTGTTGCGGGTCCGGGCGAGCAGTACTTC. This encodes CAWSVAGPGEQYF.

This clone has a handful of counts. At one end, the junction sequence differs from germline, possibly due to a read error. This CDR3 reads CSSSLGDSYTEAFF. The CDR3 nucleotides read TGTTCCAGCAGCCTTGGGGACAGCTACACTGAAGCTTTCTTT. The genes are TRBV5-4 and TRBJ1-1; 7 positions agree with TRBD1. Germline CDR1 SGHNT, CDR2 YYREEE (reference sequence). This CDR3 has 14 amino acids.

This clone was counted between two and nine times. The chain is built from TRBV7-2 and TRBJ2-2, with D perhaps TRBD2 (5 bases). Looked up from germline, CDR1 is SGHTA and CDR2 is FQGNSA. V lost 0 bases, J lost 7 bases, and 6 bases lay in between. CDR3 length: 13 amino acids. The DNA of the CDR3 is TGTGCCAGCAGCTTAGCCCGGGGCGGGGAGCTGTTTTTT. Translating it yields CASSLARGGELFF.

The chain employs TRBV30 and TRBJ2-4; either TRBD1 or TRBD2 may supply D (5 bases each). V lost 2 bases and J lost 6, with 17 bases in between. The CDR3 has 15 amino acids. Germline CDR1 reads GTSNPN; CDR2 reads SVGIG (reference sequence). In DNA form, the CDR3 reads TGTGCCTGGAGTAGACGGGGCTTGAGGGGAAACATTCAGTACTTC. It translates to CAWSRRGLRGNIQYF.

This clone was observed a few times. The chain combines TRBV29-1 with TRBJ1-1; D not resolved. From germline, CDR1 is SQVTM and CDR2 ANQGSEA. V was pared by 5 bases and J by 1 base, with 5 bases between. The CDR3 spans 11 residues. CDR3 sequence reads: CSVFGNTEAFF. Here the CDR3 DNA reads TGCAGCGTTTTTGGGAACACTGAAGCTTTCTTT.

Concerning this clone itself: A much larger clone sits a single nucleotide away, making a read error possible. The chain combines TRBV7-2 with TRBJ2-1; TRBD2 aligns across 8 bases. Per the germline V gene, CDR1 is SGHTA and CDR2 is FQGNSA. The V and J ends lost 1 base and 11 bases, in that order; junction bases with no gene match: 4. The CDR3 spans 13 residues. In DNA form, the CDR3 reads TGTGCCAGCAGCTTAGAAGGCGGGGGGCAGCAGTTCTTC. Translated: CASSLEGGGQQFF.

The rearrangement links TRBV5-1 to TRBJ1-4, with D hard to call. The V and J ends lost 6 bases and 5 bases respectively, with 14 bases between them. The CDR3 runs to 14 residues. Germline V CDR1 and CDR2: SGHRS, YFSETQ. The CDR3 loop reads CASKSGGPNEKLFF. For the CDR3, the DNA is TGCGCCAGCAAATCGGGCGGACCGAATGAAAAACTGTTTTTT.

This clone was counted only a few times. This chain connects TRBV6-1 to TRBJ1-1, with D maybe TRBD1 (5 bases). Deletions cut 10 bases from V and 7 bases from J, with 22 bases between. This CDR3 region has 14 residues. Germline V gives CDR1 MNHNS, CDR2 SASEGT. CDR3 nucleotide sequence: TGTGCCACCAGGGACCGCCAAGATTCTTATGAAGCTTTCTTT. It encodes CATRDRQDSYEAFF.

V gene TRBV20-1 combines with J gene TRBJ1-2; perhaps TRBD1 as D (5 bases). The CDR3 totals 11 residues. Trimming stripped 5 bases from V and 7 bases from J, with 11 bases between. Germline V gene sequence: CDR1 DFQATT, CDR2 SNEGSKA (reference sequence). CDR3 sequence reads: CSASRESGYTF. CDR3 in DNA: TGCAGTGCTTCCAGGGAGAGTGGCTACACCTTC.

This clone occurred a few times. The CDR3, as DNA: TGTGCCTGGAGTGGGACTAGTAGGGGTAATGAGCAGTTCTTC. It yields the protein CAWSGTSRGNEQFF. The chain joins TRBV30 to TRBJ2-1; TRBD2 matches at 7 bases. Germline V gives CDR1 GTSNPN, CDR2 SVGIG (reference sequence). J gave up 7 bases and V 1 base, and 7 bases lay outside the gene matches. This CDR3 region has 14 residues. Together with reference TRBV30 and TRBJ2-1, the CDR3 gives the full variable domain: SQTIHQWPATLVQPVGSPLSLECTVEGTSNPNLYWYRQAAGRGLQLLFYSVGIGQISSEVPQNLSASRPQDRQFILSSKKLLLSDSGFYLCAWSGTSRGNEQFFGPGTRLTVL.

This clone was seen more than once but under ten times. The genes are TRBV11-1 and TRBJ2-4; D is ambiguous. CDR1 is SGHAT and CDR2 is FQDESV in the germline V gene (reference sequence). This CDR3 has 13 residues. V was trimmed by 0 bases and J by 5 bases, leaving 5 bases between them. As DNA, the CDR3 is TGTGCCAGCAGCTTAGCTAGGGAAAACATTCAGTACTTC. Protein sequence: CASSLARENIQYF. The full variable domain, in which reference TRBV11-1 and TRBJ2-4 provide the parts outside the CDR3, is EAEVAQSPRYKITEKSQAVAFWCDPISGHATLYWYRQILGQGPELLVQFQDESVVDDSQLPKDRFSAERLKGVDSTLKIQPAELGDSAMYLCASSLARENIQYFGAGTRLSVL.

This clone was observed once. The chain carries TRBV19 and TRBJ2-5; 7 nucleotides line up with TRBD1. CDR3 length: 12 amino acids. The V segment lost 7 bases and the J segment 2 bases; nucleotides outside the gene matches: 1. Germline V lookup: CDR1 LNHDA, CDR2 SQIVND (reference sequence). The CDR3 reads CASTGQQETQYF. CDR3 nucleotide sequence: TGTGCCAGTACGGGACAGCAAGAGACCCAGTACTTC. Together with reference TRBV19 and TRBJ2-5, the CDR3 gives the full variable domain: DGGITQSPKYLFRKEGQNVTLSCEQNLNHDAMYWYRQDPGQGLRLIYYSQIVNDFQKGDIAEGYSVSREKKESFPLTVTSAQKNPTAFYLCASTGQQETQYFGPGTRLLVL.

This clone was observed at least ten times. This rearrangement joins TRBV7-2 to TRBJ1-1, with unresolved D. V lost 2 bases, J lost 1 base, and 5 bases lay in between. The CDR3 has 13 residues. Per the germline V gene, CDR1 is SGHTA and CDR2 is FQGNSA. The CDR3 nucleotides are TGTGCCAGCAGCTTAACACAGAACACTGAAGCTTTCTTT. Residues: CASSLTQNTEAFF.

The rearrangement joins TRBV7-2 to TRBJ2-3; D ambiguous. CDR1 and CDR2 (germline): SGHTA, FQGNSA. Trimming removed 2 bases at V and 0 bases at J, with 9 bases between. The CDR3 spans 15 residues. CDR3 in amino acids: CASSLWLGSTDTQYF. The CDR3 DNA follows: TGTGCCAGCAGCTTATGGTTGGGTAGCACAGATACGCAGTATTTT.

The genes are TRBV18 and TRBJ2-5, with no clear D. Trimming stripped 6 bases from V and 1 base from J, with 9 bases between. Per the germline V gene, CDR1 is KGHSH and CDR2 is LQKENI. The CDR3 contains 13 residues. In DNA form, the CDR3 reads TGTGCCAGCTCCTTAGGAAGCCAAGAGACCCAGTACTTC. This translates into CASSLGSQETQYF.

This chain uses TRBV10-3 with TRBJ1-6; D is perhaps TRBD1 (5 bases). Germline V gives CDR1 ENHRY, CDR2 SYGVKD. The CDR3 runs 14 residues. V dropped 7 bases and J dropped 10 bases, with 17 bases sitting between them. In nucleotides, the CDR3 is TGTGCCATCAAAACAACGGGGACCGAGTCACCCCTCCACTTT. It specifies CAIKTTGTESPLHF.

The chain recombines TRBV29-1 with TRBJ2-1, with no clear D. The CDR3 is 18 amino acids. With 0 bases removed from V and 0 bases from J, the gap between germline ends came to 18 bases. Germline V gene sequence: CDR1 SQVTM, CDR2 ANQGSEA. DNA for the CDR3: TGCAGCGTTGAAGATCGGCCCCGATCAGTCTACTCCTACAATGAGCAGTTCTTC. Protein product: CSVEDRPRSVYSYNEQFF.